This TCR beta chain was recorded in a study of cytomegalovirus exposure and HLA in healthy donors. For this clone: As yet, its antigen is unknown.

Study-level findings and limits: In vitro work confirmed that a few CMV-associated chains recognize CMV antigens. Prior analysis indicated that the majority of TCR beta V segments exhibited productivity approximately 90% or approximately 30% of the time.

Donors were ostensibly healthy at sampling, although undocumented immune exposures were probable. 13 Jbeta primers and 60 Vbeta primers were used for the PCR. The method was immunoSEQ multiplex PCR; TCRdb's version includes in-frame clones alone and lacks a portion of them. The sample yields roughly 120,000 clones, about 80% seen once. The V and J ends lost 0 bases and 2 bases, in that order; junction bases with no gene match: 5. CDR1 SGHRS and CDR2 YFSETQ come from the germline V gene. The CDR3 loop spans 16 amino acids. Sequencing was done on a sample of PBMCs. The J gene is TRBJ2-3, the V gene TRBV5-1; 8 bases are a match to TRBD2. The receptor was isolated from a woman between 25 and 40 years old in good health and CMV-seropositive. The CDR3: CASSLAGAGATDTQYF. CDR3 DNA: TGCGCCAGCAGCTTGGCCGGAGCGGGAGCCACAGATACGCAGTATTTT.